This entry features one T cell receptor (beta chain) sequence. No antigen is known for it. The source of the sample is a study of early stage breast cancer tumors. Study-level results: Blood repertoires resembled normal breast more than tumor.

The assay was immunoSEQ multiplex PCR, and TCRdb's table has in-frame clones only and misses some. In the table there are 25,000 to 30,000 clones, 80% of which are singletons. This sequence was found in a person between 55 and 69 years old with breast cancer. The specimen was blood.

DNA for the CDR3: TGTGCCAGCAGCCGAAGACAGGGTTGGGGGGCCAACGTCCTGACTTTC. Residues: CASSRRQGWGANVLTF. The V call is TRBV28, the J call TRBJ2-6; 7 nucleotides match TRBD1. In germline, CDR1 is MDHEN, CDR2 SYDVKM. The CDR3 consists of 16 residues. J gave up 4 bases and V 6 bases, and 9 bases lay outside the gene matches.